This T cell receptor (beta chain) was sequenced during a study of long-term antiretroviral therapy in people with HIV. Study in general: The immediate-ART recommendation dates to 2015, and the earliest samples predate it by about a decade. Whole-study results and caveats: With ART, diversity went up but was still lower than in transplant donor controls.

This clone was counted a few times. Its antigen is not identified. Unmatched junction bases numbered 1, after V lost 8 bases and J lost 6 bases. Germline assignment: CDR1 MNHEY and CDR2 SMNVEV (reference sequence). CDR3 length: 12 amino acids. Every donor contributed at least one pre-ART and at least two post-ART PBMC samples. An immunoSEQ assay, version v3.0, was performed at survey level. Clones were sequenced by immunoSEQ multiplex PCR, and TCRdb holds only the in-frame ones, with some missing. Here the sample spans 6,500 to 8,500 clones, approximately 80% being singletons. This TCR was sampled from a man in his forties or fifties with HIV. The material was unsorted PBMCs, obtained 1.1 years after starting antiretroviral therapy. The J gene is TRBJ2-2, the V gene TRBV27, with TRBD1 matching over 9 bases. The CDR3 sequence: CASRQGAGELFF. CDR3 DNA: TGTGCCAGCCGACAGGGGGCCGGGGAGCTGTTTTTT.